Following are 32 T cell receptor beta chains from one sample sequenced in a study of T cell responses to AZD1222 COVID-19 vaccine. Using immunoSEQ multiplex PCR, the repertoire was profiled, and TCRdb retains in-frame clones only, with some absent. The top ten clones hold about 4.5% of a sample with 150,000 to 200,000 clones, 85% to 95% of them seen once. The sequencing here drew on peripheral blood, taken on day 0 of AZD1222 vaccination. The origin of the receptors is an adult in good health.

The genes are TRBV12-3 or TRBV12-4 and TRBJ1-5; possibly TRBD1 for D (6 bases). The V end was cut by 1 base, the J end by 6 bases, with 7 bases between. The CDR3 contains 13 residues. CDR3 DNA: TGTGCCAGCAGTTTAGGAGGGGGTCAGCCCCAGCATTTT. This gives the protein CASSLGGGQPQHF.

The chain carries TRBV3-1 (or the pseudogene TRBV3-2) and TRBJ1-2, with D hard to call. Germline V gene data show CDR1 as LGHDT and CDR2 as YNNKEL (reference sequence). The V end lost 4 bases, the J end lost 4 bases, and 10 bases lay between the germline ends. The CDR3 runs 13 residues. Written as DNA, the CDR3 is TGTGCCAGCAGCCCCCTGCACGGCTATGGCTACACCTTC. Its translation: CASSPLHGYGYTF.

The chain uses TRBV7-2 and TRBJ2-1; TRBD2 agrees at 10 bases. The length of the CDR3 is 17 residues. Unmatched junction bases numbered 9, after V lost 5 bases and J lost 2 bases. Germline CDR1 and CDR2: SGHTA and FQGNSA. CDR3 sequence: CASSPRAGGPAYNEQFF. The CDR3 bases are TGTGCCAGCAGCCCTAGAGCGGGAGGGCCCGCCTACAATGAGCAGTTCTTC.

This chain connects TRBV27 to TRBJ2-2, with D perhaps TRBD1 (5 bases). Germline loops: CDR1 MNHEY, CDR2 SMNVEV (reference sequence). The CDR3 contains 15 residues. V lost 7 bases and J 4 bases, leaving 16 bases between the germline ends. CDR3 sequence reads: CASTPRPGITGELFF. The CDR3 DNA sequence: TGTGCCAGCACCCCGCGACCAGGGATCACCGGGGAGCTGTTTTTT.

The chain couples TRBV19 to TRBJ1-4; 8 nucleotides agree with TRBD1. The germline gives CDR1 LNHDA, CDR2 SQIVND (reference sequence). The CDR3 runs to 14 residues. V dropped 6 bases and J dropped 5; count of bases not matched to a gene: 5. CDR3 protein: CASRDRARNEKLFF. CDR3 bases: TGTGCCAGTAGGGACAGGGCTCGGAATGAAAAACTGTTTTTT.

The J gene is TRBJ2-1, the V gene TRBV5-1, with a tentative D call TRBD2 (6 bases). Germline CDR1 SGHRS, CDR2 YFSETQ. This CDR3 has 14 residues. Trimming cost V 4 bases and J 4 bases, with 12 bases left between them. The CDR3 protein is CASSTLAVYNEQFF. In DNA form, the CDR3 reads TGCGCCAGCAGCACCTTAGCGGTTTACAATGAGCAGTTCTTC.

CDR3 amino acids: CAWSVRLGGELFF. DNA for the CDR3: TGTGCCTGGAGTGTCCGACTAGGGGGGGAGCTGTTTTTT. The rearrangement joins TRBV30 to TRBJ2-2, with a weak D call TRBD2 (6 bases). The germline CDR1 and CDR2 sequences are GTSNPN and SVGIG (reference sequence). The ends were cut back, 0 bases at V and 8 bases at J, with 10 bases in the middle. The CDR3 extends over 13 amino acids.

V usage is TRBV5-5 and J usage is TRBJ2-1; TRBD1 aligns across 11 bases. The V and J ends lost 2 bases and 9 bases, in that order; junction bases with no gene match: 7. The CDR3 has 15 amino acids. The V gene's germline CDR1 is SGHKS and CDR2 YYEKEE (reference sequence). The CDR3 reads CASSLGQGAQSEQFF. The CDR3, as DNA: TGTGCCAGCAGCTTAGGACAGGGGGCGCAAAGTGAGCAGTTCTTC.

The rearrangement joins TRBV6-5 to TRBJ1-5; 7 bases map to TRBD1. The CDR3 has 14 amino acids. J was trimmed by 4 bases and V by 6 bases; bases with no gene match: 6. The germline V gene encodes CDR1 MNHEY and CDR2 SVGAGI. CDR3 amino acids: CASSLRDRNQPQHF. The DNA of the CDR3 is TGTGCCAGCAGCCTCCGGGACAGAAATCAGCCCCAGCATTTT.

The J gene is TRBJ1-4, the V gene TRBV29-1; 8 bases map to TRBD1. The CDR3 is 14 amino acids. With 1 base clipped from V and 8 bases from J, the junction kept 6 bases outside the gene matches. Per the germline V gene, CDR1 is SQVTM and CDR2 is ANQGSEA. The CDR3 reads CSVEGQGAGEKLFF. The CDR3 DNA is TGCAGCGTTGAAGGCCAGGGGGCAGGGGAAAAACTGTTTTTT.

V gene TRBV9 combines with J gene TRBJ1-3, with D possibly being TRBD1 (6 bases). The CDR3 is made up of 18 amino acids. With 0 bases removed from V and 0 bases from J, the gap between germline ends came to 16 bases. Germline V gene data show CDR1 as SGDLS and CDR2 as YYNGEE. CDR3 in amino acids: CASSVDAGTLVSGNTIYF. The CDR3 coding sequence is TGTGCCAGCAGCGTAGACGCCGGGACACTTGTCTCTGGAAACACCATATATTTT.

The chain has TRBV28 and TRBJ1-2, with D uncertain. Germline CDR1 is MDHEN and CDR2 is SYDVKM. The V end lost 7 bases, the J end lost 1 base, and 10 bases lay between the germline ends. This CDR3 region has 13 residues. The CDR3, as DNA: TGTGCCAGCACCGACCCAAGTAACTATGGCTACACCTTC. Its translation: CASTDPSNYGYTF.

The chain uses TRBV11-1 and TRBJ1-2, with 7 bases identical to TRBD1. The CDR3 loop spans 15 amino acids. The V gene's germline CDR1 is SGHAT and CDR2 FQDESV (reference sequence). Trimming at V came to 5 bases and at J to 4 bases, leaving 10 bases not matched to a gene. The chain's CDR3 is CASSPQTGSFYGYTF. The CDR3 region has the DNA TGTGCCAGCAGCCCCCAGACAGGGAGTTTCTATGGCTACACCTTC.

The chain joins TRBV11-2 to TRBJ2-6; no clear D gene. V lost 2 bases, J lost 4 bases, and 9 bases lay in between. The CDR3 totals 15 residues. Germline V gene sequence: CDR1 SGHAT, CDR2 FQNNGV. The CDR3 nucleotides read TGTGCCAGCAGCTTATACTCCCCCGGGGCCAACGTCCTGACTTTC. Translation gives CASSLYSPGANVLTF.

The V and J genes are TRBV7-2 and TRBJ2-4; 7 bases are a match to TRBD2. Germline values: CDR1 SGHTA, CDR2 FQGNSA. The CDR3 extends over 14 amino acids. J lost 2 bases, V lost 4 bases, and 2 bases had no gene match. The CDR3 DNA reads as TGTGCCAGCAGCTGGGGGGGGACCAAAAACATTCAGTACTTC. Translating it yields CASSWGGTKNIQYF.

The chain has TRBV18 and TRBJ1-1; 9 nucleotides match TRBD1. Per the germline V gene, CDR1 is KGHSH and CDR2 is LQKENI. The CDR3 extends over 14 amino acids. With V trimmed by 3 bases and J by 5 bases, 4 bases remained unmatched. Written as DNA, the CDR3 is TGTGCCAGCTCACCGGGACAGGGTGGAACTGAAGCTTTCTTT. Protein product: CASSPGQGGTEAFF.

This chain uses TRBV18 with TRBJ1-3; TRBD1 might be the D (5 bases). Germline CDR1 and CDR2: KGHSH and LQKENI. Trimming removed 6 bases at V and 0 bases at J, with 15 bases between. The CDR3 has 16 residues. The CDR3 DNA is TGTGCCAGCTCGCCTACCGGGACGGACTCTGGAAACACCATATATTTT. Translated: CASSPTGTDSGNTIYF.

This chain uses TRBV28 with TRBJ2-1; TRBD1 matches at 7 bases. CDR1 is MDHEN and CDR2 is SYDVKM in the germline V gene. Trimming cost V 3 bases and J 4 bases; bases outside gene matches: 6. The CDR3 loop spans 15 amino acids. CDR3 nucleotide sequence: TGTGCCAGCAGTTTTAGAGGGGGCAGGTACAATGAGCAGTTCTTC. Its protein is CASSFRGGRYNEQFF. Full variable domain (missing parts from reference TRBV28 and TRBJ2-1): DVKVTQSSRYLVKRTGEKVFLECVQDMDHENMFWYRQDPGLGLRLIYFSYDVKMKEKGDIPEGYSVSREKKERFSLILESASTNQTSMYLCASSFRGGRYNEQFFGPGTRLTVL.

The CDR3 here is CSASPGTGIWSATNEKLFF. The CDR3, as DNA: TGCAGTGCTAGTCCCGGGACAGGGATTTGGTCTGCAACTAATGAAAAACTGTTTTTT. This chain links TRBV20-1 with TRBJ1-4, with 9 bases matching TRBD1. Germline V lookup: CDR1 DFQATT, CDR2 SNEGSKA (reference sequence). This CDR3 is 19 amino acids long. J lost 0 bases, V lost 3 bases, and 14 bases had no gene match.

The chain combines TRBV28 with TRBJ1-5; D remains unclear. The CDR3 is made up of 15 amino acids. The germline gives CDR1 MDHEN, CDR2 SYDVKM. Trimming removed 2 bases from V and 6 bases from J, with 14 bases in between. The CDR3, as DNA: TGTGCCAGCAGTTTACCTCCCCATCTTGGTCAGCCCCAGCATTTT. Translating gives CASSLPPHLGQPQHF.

The chain employs TRBV29-1 and TRBJ1-3; D unresolved. In germline, CDR1 is SQVTM, CDR2 ANQGSEA. The length of the CDR3 is 13 residues. Deletions cut 4 bases from V and 0 bases from J, with 7 bases between. CDR3 nucleotide sequence: TGCAGCGTTGTGGACCTCTCTGGAAACACCATATATTTT. Amino acid sequence: CSVVDLSGNTIYF.

The chain is built from TRBV3-1 (or the pseudogene TRBV3-2) and TRBJ2-7; the match to TRBD2 covers 12 bases. The CDR3 runs 14 residues. The J segment lost 6 bases and the V segment lost 10 bases, leaving 10 bases of the junction unmatched. Germline CDR1 reads LGHDT; CDR2 reads YNNKEL (reference sequence). The CDR3 coding sequence is TGTGCCATCCCACTAGCGGGAGGTATGGGCGAGCAGTACTTC. Its translation is CAIPLAGGMGEQYF.

V is TRBV28 and J is TRBJ1-3; D remains ambiguous. The germline V gene has CDR1 MDHEN and CDR2 SYDVKM. V was shortened by 7 bases and J by 0 bases, with 7 bases between the two germline ends. This CDR3 has 13 residues. The CDR3 loop is CASTLASGNTIYF. CDR3 nucleotide sequence: TGTGCCAGCACACTCGCCTCTGGAAACACCATATATTTT.

V and J are TRBV28 and TRBJ2-1; the match to TRBD2 covers 8 bases. The J segment lost 7 bases and the V segment lost 6 bases, leaving 11 bases of the junction unmatched. Germline loops: CDR1 MDHEN, CDR2 SYDVKM. The CDR3 consists of 15 residues. The CDR3 sequence: CASRMRGTRVNEQFF. In DNA form, the CDR3 reads TGTGCCAGCAGGATGCGGGGGACTAGAGTTAATGAGCAGTTCTTC.

The CDR3 reads CASSIRWANVLTF. The CDR3 DNA reads as TGTGCCAGTAGTATTCGCTGGGCCAACGTCCTGACTTTC. The chain is built from TRBV19 and TRBJ2-6; no clear D gene. CDR1 and CDR2 from the germline V gene are LNHDA and SQIVND (reference sequence). The CDR3 is 13 amino acids. V lost 3 bases and J lost 5, with 5 bases in between.

The CDR3 sequence is CASSQDSSGLGDEQFF. In DNA, the CDR3 is TGTGCCAGCAGCCAAGATTCTTCAGGACTCGGGGATGAGCAGTTCTTC. The V gene is TRBV14, the J gene TRBJ2-1, with D perhaps TRBD2 (5 bases). Trimming removed 0 bases at V and 8 bases at J, with 17 bases between. Germline CDR1 SGHDN, CDR2 FVKESK. The CDR3 is 16 residues long.

The gene calls are TRBV19 and TRBJ1-5; no firm D call. Trimming pared 6 bases from V and 4 bases from J, leaving 10 bases between. The CDR3 sequence is 13 residues long. Germline V gives CDR1 LNHDA, CDR2 SQIVND (reference sequence). In DNA form, the CDR3 reads TGTGCCAGTAGCGAGGGTTCGAATCAGCCCCAGCATTTT. Translating gives CASSEGSNQPQHF.

The chain recombines TRBV19 with TRBJ2-3; a weak D match, TRBD2 (6 bases). This CDR3 region has 18 residues. Trimming took off 3 bases at V and 1 base at J, with 20 bases between the two ends. The germline gives CDR1 LNHDA, CDR2 SQIVND (reference sequence). The DNA for the CDR3 is TGTGCCAGTAGTATGGGTTCCTGGGCGGGACTCGGCACAGATACGCAGTATTTT. Amino acid sequence: CASSMGSWAGLGTDTQYF.

The chain has TRBV30 and TRBJ1-1, with D possibly TRBD1 on 6 matching bases. This CDR3 is built from 13 residues. CDR1 is GTSNPN and CDR2 is SVGIG in the germline V gene (reference sequence). V was pared by 0 bases and J by 10 bases, with 15 bases between. DNA of the CDR3: TGTGCCTGGAGTGTAGGGGGGTCAGGGAGAGCTTTCTTT. This gives the protein CAWSVGGSGRAFF.

The gene calls are TRBV28 and TRBJ1-2; TRBD1 agrees at 7 bases. Germline CDR1 is MDHEN and CDR2 is SYDVKM. The CDR3 is 13 amino acids. The CDR3 bases are TGTGCTGGGGGGCAACAGGGGAGGTATGGCTACACCTTC. Translating gives CAGGQQGRYGYTF.

The V call is TRBV6-1, the J call TRBJ1-5; 10 nucleotides align to TRBD1. The ends lost 4 bases at V and 5 bases at J; junction bases unmatched: 8. The CDR3 extends over 16 amino acids. Germline V lookup: CDR1 MNHNS, CDR2 SASEGT. The CDR3 DNA reads TGTGCCAGCAGTGGGAGGGACAGGGGAAGGGATCAGCCCCAGCATTTT. Translation gives CASSGRDRGRDQPQHF.

This clone occurred once. The chain combines TRBV4-1 with TRBJ2-5; 11 nucleotides align to TRBD2. The CDR3 runs to 17 residues. Trimming at V came to 0 bases and at J to 5 bases, leaving 8 bases not matched to a gene. Per the germline V gene, CDR1 is MGHRA and CDR2 is YSYEKL. In DNA, the CDR3 is TGCGCCAGCAGCCAAGATGGTAGCGGGAGGGCCGGGGAGACCCAGTACTTC. Translating gives CASSQDGSGRAGETQYF.